The 25 T cell receptor beta chains reported below all come from one sample, sequenced in a study of T cell responses to AZD1222 COVID-19 vaccine. Sequencing used immunoSEQ multiplex PCR; TCRdb keeps in-frame clones, though not all of them. The sample contains approximately 74,000 clones, around nine tenths of which appear only once. The sample in question was peripheral blood, obtained 28 days after the second AZD1222 dose. These receptors originate from an adult who received the AZD1222 COVID-19 vaccine.

About this clone: In the same sample, other DNA sequences code for this CDR3. The gene calls are TRBV2 and TRBJ2-1, with 9 bases matching TRBD2. Trimming at V came to 1 base and at J to 4 bases, leaving 5 bases not matched to a gene. The germline V gene encodes CDR1 SNHLY and CDR2 FYNNEI. CDR3 length: 16 amino acids. CDR3 residues: CASSEVRLAVYNEQFF. The CDR3 nucleotides read TGTGCCAGCAGTGAAGTCCGACTAGCGGTTTACAATGAGCAGTTCTTC.

V usage is TRBV7-2 and J usage is TRBJ1-2; possibly TRBD1 for D (6 bases). Germline lookup yields CDR1 SGHTA and CDR2 FQGNSA. CDR3 size: 16 residues. Trimming removed 1 base from V and 6 bases from J, with 18 bases in between. The CDR3 sequence: CASSLEQGRKVDGYTF. The CDR3 DNA follows: TGTGCCAGCAGCTTAGAGCAGGGGAGGAAGGTGGATGGCTACACCTTC.

The sample holds one count of this clone. The chain uses TRBV10-2 and TRBJ1-1; D is uncertain. The germline gives CDR1 WSHSY, CDR2 SAAADI. This CDR3 region has 11 residues. The germline V and J ends were trimmed by 7 bases and 3 bases, with 6 bases remaining between them. The CDR3 is CASTGYTEAFF. CDR3 sequence (DNA): TGCGCCAGCACGGGGTACACTGAAGCTTTCTTT.

The chain couples TRBV5-1 to TRBJ1-6; no reliable D call. V lost 1 base and J lost 5, with 7 bases in between. This CDR3 is built from 14 residues. Germline loops: CDR1 SGHRS, CDR2 YFSETQ. The CDR3 sequence: CASSLLSDNSPLHF. CDR3 coding DNA: TGCGCCAGCAGCTTGTTGAGTGATAATTCACCCCTCCACTTT.

The DNA for the CDR3 is TGCGCCAGCAGTCGGGACAGCCAAGAGACCCAGTACTTC. Its protein is CASSRDSQETQYF. This chain connects TRBV10-1 to TRBJ2-5; TRBD1 aligns across 7 bases. The germline CDR1 and CDR2 sequences are WNHNN and SYGVQD (reference sequence). The CDR3 spans 13 residues. The V and J ends lost 5 bases and 1 base, in that order; junction bases with no gene match: 1.

This chain connects TRBV6-5 to TRBJ2-1, with TRBD2 matching 11 bases. Germline V lookup: CDR1 MNHEY, CDR2 SVGAGI. This CDR3 is 16 amino acids long. V shed 2 bases, J shed 4 bases, and the junction held 4 bases outside the gene matches. The CDR3 loop reads CASSYGGTSGYNEQFF. The CDR3 nucleotides read TGTGCCAGCAGTTACGGAGGGACTAGCGGATACAATGAGCAGTTCTTC.

V is TRBV12-3 or TRBV12-4 and J is TRBJ2-1; D is unresolved. Between the trimmed V and J ends, which lost 1 base and 9 bases, there was a span of 10 bases. CDR3 size: 13 residues. The CDR3 coding sequence is TGTGCCAGCAGTTTAGACGGTTGGGGTGAGCAGTTCTTC. This encodes CASSLDGWGEQFF.

The V and J genes are TRBV7-3 and TRBJ2-2; 15 bases fit TRBD2. Trimming removed 5 bases from V and 4 bases from J; junction bases left unmatched: 8. Germline-derived CDR1 and CDR2 are SGHTA and FQGTGA. CDR3 length: 18 amino acids. The CDR3, as DNA: TGTGCCAGCAGCGATCCCGGGACTAGCGGGAGGTCCACCGGGGAGCTGTTTTTT. Amino acid sequence: CASSDPGTSGRSTGELFF.

This chain uses TRBV5-1 with TRBJ1-5; the D gene is possibly TRBD1 (5 bases). This CDR3 region has 15 residues. Germline values: CDR1 SGHRS, CDR2 YFSETQ. Trimming removed 4 bases from V and 3 bases from J, with 14 bases in between. The CDR3 here is CASSRDGAPNQPQHF. In DNA form, the CDR3 reads TGCGCCAGCAGCAGGGACGGGGCCCCCAATCAGCCCCAGCATTTT.

This clone was picked up one time. This chain links TRBV9 with TRBJ1-6; TRBD1 aligns across 10 bases. The germline V gene encodes CDR1 SGDLS and CDR2 YYNGEE. The V and J ends lost 4 bases and 9 bases, in that order; junction bases with no gene match: 10. CDR3 size: 16 residues. The CDR3 sequence is CASSPHRTGGGSPLHF. In nucleotides, the CDR3 is TGTGCCAGCAGCCCCCACCGGACAGGGGGAGGTTCACCCCTCCACTTT.

The chain combines TRBV10-2 with TRBJ1-1; D is unresolved. The germline CDR1 and CDR2 sequences are WSHSY and SAAADI. Trimming shortened V by 3 bases and J by 3 bases, and 2 bases separated the two germline ends. This CDR3 spans 11 amino acids. CDR3 sequence reads: CASSDDTEAFF. CDR3 coding DNA: TGCGCCAGCAGTGATGACACTGAAGCTTTCTTT.

J is TRBJ2-2 and V is TRBV27; D remains unclear. Between the trimmed V and J ends, which lost 8 bases and 8 bases, there was a span of 18 bases. The CDR3 spans 14 residues. Germline CDR1 and CDR2: MNHEY and SMNVEV (reference sequence). The CDR3 sequence: CASAPRQRIGELFF. The CDR3 DNA reads TGTGCCAGCGCCCCGAGGCAGCGAATAGGGGAGCTGTTTTTT.

This clone was found once. The J gene is TRBJ2-7, the V gene TRBV3-1 (or the pseudogene TRBV3-2); 10 bases agree with TRBD1. The V and J ends lost 0 bases and 5 bases, in that order; junction bases with no gene match: 7. Germline assignment: CDR1 LGHDT and CDR2 YNNKEL (reference sequence). The length of the CDR3 is 16 residues. The CDR3 coding sequence is TGTGCCAGCAGCCAAGACCCGGGACAGGGGTTCCACGAGCAGTACTTC. Its protein product is CASSQDPGQGFHEQYF.

The chain joins TRBV7-6 to TRBJ2-7, with TRBD2 matching over 7 bases. The germline V gene has CDR1 SGHVS and CDR2 FNYEAQ. J gave up 7 bases and V 4 bases, and 13 bases lay outside the gene matches. This CDR3 region has 15 residues. The CDR3 region is CASSSDRGGPGEQYF. The CDR3 DNA follows: TGTGCCAGCAGCTCCGATAGGGGAGGGCCTGGTGAGCAGTACTTC.

This clone is a singleton in its sample. J is TRBJ1-5 and V is TRBV19; D uncertain. Trimming left V 1 base short and J 3 bases short, with 10 bases between. There are 15 residues in the CDR3. Per the germline V gene, CDR1 is LNHDA and CDR2 is SQIVND (reference sequence). CDR3 DNA sequence: TGTGCCAGTAGTATAGGTCAGCTTCTCAATCAGCCCCAGCATTTT. This encodes CASSIGQLLNQPQHF.

The rearrangement uses TRBV2 and TRBJ1-2; TRBD1 aligns across 8 bases. Trimming removed 5 bases from V and 0 bases from J; junction bases left unmatched: 8. The CDR3 consists of 16 residues. CDR1 is SNHLY, CDR2 FYNNEI, per germline. In DNA form, the CDR3 reads TGTGCCAGCAGTAGGGGACAGGAGGTCTCTAACTATGGCTACACCTTC. It is translated as CASSRGQEVSNYGYTF.

This sequence joins TRBV19 and TRBJ2-1; 8 nucleotides align to TRBD2. This CDR3 region has 16 residues. CDR1 and CDR2 from the germline V gene are LNHDA and SQIVND (reference sequence). V was clipped by 3 bases and J by 1 base; unmatched bases: 5. The CDR3 nucleotides are TGTGCCAGTAGTATCCCCAGCGGGAGTTCCTACAATGAGCAGTTCTTC. This encodes CASSIPSGSSYNEQFF.

This clone was picked up one time. V is TRBV12-5 and J is TRBJ2-7; a weak D match, TRBD2 (6 bases). The V end lost 3 bases, the J end lost 1 base, and 7 bases lay between the germline ends. Germline V gene sequence: CDR1 LGHNT, CDR2 FRNRAP. The CDR3 consists of 13 residues. CDR3 sequence (DNA): TGTGCTAGTGGTTTCGGGACTTCCTACGAGCAGTACTTC. It specifies CASGFGTSYEQYF.

V usage is TRBV6-5 and J usage is TRBJ2-3; the match to TRBD1 covers 11 bases. V was pared by 6 bases and J by 6 bases, with 8 bases of the junction left unmatched. The germline V gene encodes CDR1 MNHEY and CDR2 SVGAGI. This CDR3 has 15 residues. CDR3 nucleotide sequence: TGTGCCAGCAGAACGGACAGGGGGCTGACGGATACGCAGTATTTT. It is translated as CASRTDRGLTDTQYF.

This clone has a single count. The J gene is TRBJ1-6, the V gene TRBV5-1; D ambiguous. The germline CDR1 and CDR2 sequences are SGHRS and YFSETQ. The length of the CDR3 is 14 residues. V lost 0 bases, J lost 7 bases, and 8 bases lay in between. The CDR3, as DNA: TGCGCCAGCAGCTTGGTTACCTCCAATTCACCCCTCCACTTT. Protein sequence: CASSLVTSNSPLHF. The full variable domain, completed using reference TRBV5-1 and TRBJ1-6, is KAGVTQTPRYLIKTRGQQVTLSCSPISGHRSVSWYQQTPGQGLQFLFEYFSETQRNKGNFPGRFSGRQFSNSRSEMNVSTLELGDSALYLCASSLVTSNSPLHFGNGTRLTVT.

The CDR3 protein is CAWRGYGLGGDQPQHF. The CDR3 bases are TGTGCCTGGAGGGGATACGGTCTCGGGGGCGATCAGCCCCAGCATTTT. The V call is TRBV30, the J call TRBJ1-5, with D possibly being TRBD1 (6 bases). The germline V gene has CDR1 GTSNPN and CDR2 SVGIG (reference sequence). The CDR3 consists of 16 residues. The V and J ends lost 3 bases and 5 bases respectively, with 20 bases between them.

The V call is TRBV7-9, the J call TRBJ1-2; D not certain. V was clipped by 0 bases and J by 11 bases, with 10 bases between them. Per the germline V gene, CDR1 is SEHNR and CDR2 is FQNEAQ (reference sequence). This CDR3 spans 12 amino acids. The CDR3 is CASSLASMGYTF. The CDR3 DNA reads as TGTGCCAGCAGCTTAGCATCTATGGGGTACACCTTC.

The CDR3 reads CASSLATGGFTEAFF. CDR3 in DNA: TGCGCCAGCAGCTTGGCCACAGGGGGCTTTACTGAAGCTTTCTTT. This rearrangement joins TRBV5-1 to TRBJ1-1; 9 bases line up with TRBD1. The CDR3 covers 15 residues. CDR1 is SGHRS, CDR2 YFSETQ, per germline. With V trimmed by 0 bases and J by 5 bases, 5 bases remained unmatched.

The chain has TRBV12-3 or TRBV12-4 and TRBJ2-6; no clear D gene. The CDR3 runs 13 residues. Trimming removed 10 bases from V and 2 bases from J, with 9 bases in between. CDR3 bases: TGTGCCACCCTCGCTACTGGGGCCAACGTCCTGACTTTC. It codes for CATLATGANVLTF.

This clone has a handful of counts. The V call is TRBV27, the J call TRBJ2-1, with 7 nucleotides matching TRBD2. Trimming at V came to 8 bases and at J to 5 bases, leaving 15 bases not matched to a gene. Germline lookup yields CDR1 MNHEY and CDR2 SMNVEV (reference sequence). This CDR3 has 16 amino acids. The CDR3 is CASLGRSGRANNEQFF. CDR3 coding DNA: TGTGCCAGCCTGGGGAGATCTGGGAGGGCTAACAATGAGCAGTTCTTC.